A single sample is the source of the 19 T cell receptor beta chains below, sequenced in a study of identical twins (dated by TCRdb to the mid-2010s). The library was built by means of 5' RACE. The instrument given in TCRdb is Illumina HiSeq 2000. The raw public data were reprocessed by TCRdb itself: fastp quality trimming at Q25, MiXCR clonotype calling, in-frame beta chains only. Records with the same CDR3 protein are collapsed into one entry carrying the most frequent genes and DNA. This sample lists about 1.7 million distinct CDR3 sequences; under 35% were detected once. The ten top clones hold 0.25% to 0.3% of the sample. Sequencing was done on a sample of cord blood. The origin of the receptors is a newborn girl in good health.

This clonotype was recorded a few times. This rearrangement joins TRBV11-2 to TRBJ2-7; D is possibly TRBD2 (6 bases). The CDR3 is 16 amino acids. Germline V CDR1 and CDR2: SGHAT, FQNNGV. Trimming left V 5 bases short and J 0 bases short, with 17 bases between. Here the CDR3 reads CASSPGTFSSSYEQYF. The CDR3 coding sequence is TGTGCCAGCAGCCCCGGGACTTTCTCGAGCTCCTACGAGCAGTACTTC.

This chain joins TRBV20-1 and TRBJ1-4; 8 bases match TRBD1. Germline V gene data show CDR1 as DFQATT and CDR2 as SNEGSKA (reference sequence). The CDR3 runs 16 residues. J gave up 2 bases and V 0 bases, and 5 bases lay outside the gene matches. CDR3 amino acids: CSARDRQGATNEKLFF. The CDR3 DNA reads TGCAGTGCTAGAGATCGGCAGGGGGCTACTAATGAAAAACTGTTTTTT.

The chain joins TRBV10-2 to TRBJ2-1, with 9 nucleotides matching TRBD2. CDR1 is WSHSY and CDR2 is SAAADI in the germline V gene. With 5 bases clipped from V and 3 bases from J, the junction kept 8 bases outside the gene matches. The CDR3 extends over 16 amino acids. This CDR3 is CASSMREGLLYNEQFF. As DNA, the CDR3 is TGCGCCAGCAGTATGCGGGAGGGCCTCCTCTACAATGAGCAGTTCTTC.

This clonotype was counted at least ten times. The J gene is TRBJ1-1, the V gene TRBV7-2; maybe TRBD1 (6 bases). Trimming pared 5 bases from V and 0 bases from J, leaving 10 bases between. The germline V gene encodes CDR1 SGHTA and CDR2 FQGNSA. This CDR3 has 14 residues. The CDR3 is CASSPGVLNTEAFF. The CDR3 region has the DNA TGTGCCAGCAGCCCAGGGGTATTGAACACTGAAGCTTTCTTT.

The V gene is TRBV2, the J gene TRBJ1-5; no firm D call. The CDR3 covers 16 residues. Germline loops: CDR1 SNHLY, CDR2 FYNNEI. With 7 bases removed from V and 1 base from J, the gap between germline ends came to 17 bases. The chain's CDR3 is CASTYLVGLSNQPQHF. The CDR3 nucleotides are TGTGCCAGCACCTACCTTGTGGGGTTAAGCAATCAGCCCCAGCATTTT.

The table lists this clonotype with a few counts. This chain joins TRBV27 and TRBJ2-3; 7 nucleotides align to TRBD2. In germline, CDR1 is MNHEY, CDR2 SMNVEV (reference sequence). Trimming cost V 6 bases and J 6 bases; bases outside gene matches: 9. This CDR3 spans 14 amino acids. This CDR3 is CASRLAGERDTQYF. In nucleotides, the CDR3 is TGTGCCAGCAGACTGGCGGGGGAGCGTGATACGCAGTATTTT.

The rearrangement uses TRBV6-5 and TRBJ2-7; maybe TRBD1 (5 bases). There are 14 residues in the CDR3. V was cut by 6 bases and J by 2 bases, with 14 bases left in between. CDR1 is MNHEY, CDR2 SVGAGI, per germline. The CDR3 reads CASRMGRYPYEQYF. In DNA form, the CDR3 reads TGTGCCAGCAGAATGGGGCGGTACCCCTACGAGCAGTACTTC.

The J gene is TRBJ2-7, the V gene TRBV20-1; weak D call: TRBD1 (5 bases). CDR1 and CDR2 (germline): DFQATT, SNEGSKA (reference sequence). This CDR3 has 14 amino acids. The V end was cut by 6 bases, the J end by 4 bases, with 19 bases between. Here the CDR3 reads CSATGGANSYEQYF. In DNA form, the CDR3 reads TGCAGTGCCACCGGTGGGGCAAATTCGTACGAGCAGTACTTC.

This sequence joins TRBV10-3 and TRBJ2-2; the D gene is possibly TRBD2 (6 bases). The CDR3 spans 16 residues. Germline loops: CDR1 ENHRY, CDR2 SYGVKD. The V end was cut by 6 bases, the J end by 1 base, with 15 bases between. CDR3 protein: CAISPGTGVNTGELFF. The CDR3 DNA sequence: TGTGCCATCAGCCCGGGGACGGGAGTGAACACCGGGGAGCTGTTTTTT.

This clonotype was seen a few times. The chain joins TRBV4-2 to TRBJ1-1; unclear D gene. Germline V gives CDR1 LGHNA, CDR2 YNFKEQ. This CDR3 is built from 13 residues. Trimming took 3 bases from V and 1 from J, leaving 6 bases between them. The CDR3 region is CASSQVANTEAFF. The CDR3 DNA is TGTGCCAGCAGCCAGGTTGCGAACACTGAAGCTTTCTTT.

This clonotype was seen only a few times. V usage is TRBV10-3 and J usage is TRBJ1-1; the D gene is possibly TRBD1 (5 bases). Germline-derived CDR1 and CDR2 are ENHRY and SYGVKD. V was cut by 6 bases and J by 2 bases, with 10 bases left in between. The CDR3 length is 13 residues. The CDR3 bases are TGTGCCATCAGCGGGACGGATAACACTGAAGCTTTCTTT. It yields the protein CAISGTDNTEAFF.

The CDR3 region is CASSLVFPGLNTEAFF. The CDR3 nucleotides read TGTGCCAGCAGCTTAGTGTTCCCAGGCTTGAACACTGAAGCTTTCTTT. This chain joins TRBV7-2 and TRBJ1-1, with D unclear. V was pared by 1 base and J by 0 bases, with 12 bases between. This CDR3 has 16 residues. CDR1 is SGHTA and CDR2 is FQGNSA in the germline V gene.

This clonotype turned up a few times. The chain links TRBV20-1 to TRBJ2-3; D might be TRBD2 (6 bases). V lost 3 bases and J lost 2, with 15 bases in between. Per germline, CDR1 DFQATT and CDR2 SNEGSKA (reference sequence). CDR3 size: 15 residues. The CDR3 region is CSASRWGGTTDTQYF. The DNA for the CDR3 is TGCAGTGCTAGTCGGTGGGGAGGTACCACAGATACGCAGTATTTT.

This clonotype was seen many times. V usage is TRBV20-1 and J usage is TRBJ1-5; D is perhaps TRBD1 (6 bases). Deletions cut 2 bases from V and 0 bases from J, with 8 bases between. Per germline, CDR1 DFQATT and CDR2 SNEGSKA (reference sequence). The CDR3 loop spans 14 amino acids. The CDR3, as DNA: TGCAGTGCTAGAAAGGGACATAGCAATCAGCCCCAGCATTTT. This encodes CSARKGHSNQPQHF.

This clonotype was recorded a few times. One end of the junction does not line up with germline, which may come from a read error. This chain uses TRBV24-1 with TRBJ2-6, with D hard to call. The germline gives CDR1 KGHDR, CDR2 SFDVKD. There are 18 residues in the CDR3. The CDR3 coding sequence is TGTGCCTCCAGTGATGGAGTTAGTACGGGCTCTGGGGCCAACGTCCTGACTTTC. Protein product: CASSDGVSTGSGANVLTF.

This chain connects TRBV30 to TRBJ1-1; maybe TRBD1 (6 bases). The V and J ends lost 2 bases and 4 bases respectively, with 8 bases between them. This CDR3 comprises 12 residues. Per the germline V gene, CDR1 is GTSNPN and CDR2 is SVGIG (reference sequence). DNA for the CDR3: TGTGCCTGGAGTAGGGGGGGCACTGAAGCTTTCTTT. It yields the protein CAWSRGGTEAFF.

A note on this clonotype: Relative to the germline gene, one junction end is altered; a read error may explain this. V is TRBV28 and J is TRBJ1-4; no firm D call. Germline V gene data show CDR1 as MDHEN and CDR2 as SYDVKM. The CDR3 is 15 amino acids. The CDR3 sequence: CTSSLRSLANEKLFF. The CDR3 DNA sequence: TGTACCAGCAGTTTACGGTCCCTGGCTAATGAAAAACTGTTTTTT. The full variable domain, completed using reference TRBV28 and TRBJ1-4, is DVKVTQSSRYLVKRTGEKVFLECVQDMDHENMFWYRQDPGLGLRLIYFSYDVKMKEKGDIPEGYSVSREKKERFSLILESASTNQTSMYLCTSSLRSLANEKLFFGSGTQLSVL.

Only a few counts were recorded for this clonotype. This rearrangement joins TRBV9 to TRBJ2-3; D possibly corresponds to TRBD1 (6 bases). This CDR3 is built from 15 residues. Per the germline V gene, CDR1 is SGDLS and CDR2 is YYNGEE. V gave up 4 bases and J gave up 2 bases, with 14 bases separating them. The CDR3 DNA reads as TGTGCCAGCAGCACGGCAGGGGCGTTCACAGATACGCAGTATTTT. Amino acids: CASSTAGAFTDTQYF.

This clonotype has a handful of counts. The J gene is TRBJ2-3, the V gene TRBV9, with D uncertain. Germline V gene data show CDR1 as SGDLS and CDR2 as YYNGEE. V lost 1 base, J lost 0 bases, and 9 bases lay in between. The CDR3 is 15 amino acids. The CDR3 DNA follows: TGTGCCAGCAGCGTATTTTCCCGGAGCACAGATACGCAGTATTTT. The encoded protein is CASSVFSRSTDTQYF.